This T cell receptor beta chain was found in a study of blood T cell repertoires in COVID-19. The CDR3 spans 14 residues. V shed 2 bases, J shed 3 bases, and the junction held 2 bases outside the gene matches. Germline CDR1 SGDLS, CDR2 YYNGEE. Repertoires were generated with immunoSEQ multiplex PCR, while TCRdb's copy carries only in-frame clones and drops some. The sample holds some 400,000 clones; roughly 86% are singletons and the top ten take approximately 1.2%. Material for sequencing was PBMCs or T cells enriched from blood (not recorded which). The chain recombines TRBV9 with TRBJ2-1, with 7 bases lining up with TRBD2. The receptor was derived from a man younger than 40 who had recovered from COVID-19. The CDR3 DNA is TGTGCCAGCAGCGTGGCGGGGGACTACAATGAGCAGTTCTTC. Amino acids: CASSVAGDYNEQFF.